The T cell receptor beta chain described here comes from a study of STAT5B mutations in CD4+ large granular lymphocyte leukemia. Generated by immunoSEQ multiplex PCR, the TCRdb table keeps only in-frame clones and is missing some. In the table there are 30,000 to 40,000 clones, about 90% of which are singletons. The CDR3 loop spans 14 amino acids. J gave up 9 bases and V 3 bases, and 3 bases lay outside the gene matches. The germline V gene encodes CDR1 KGHSH and CDR2 LQKENI. The receptor was derived from a human donor in good health. This rearrangement joins TRBV18 to TRBJ2-1; 12 nucleotides align to TRBD1. The sample comprised CD4+ T cells from blood buffy coats. As DNA, the CDR3 is TGTGCCAGCTCACCGGGACAGGGGGCAAGTGAGCAGTTCTTC. It encodes CASSPGQGASEQFF.